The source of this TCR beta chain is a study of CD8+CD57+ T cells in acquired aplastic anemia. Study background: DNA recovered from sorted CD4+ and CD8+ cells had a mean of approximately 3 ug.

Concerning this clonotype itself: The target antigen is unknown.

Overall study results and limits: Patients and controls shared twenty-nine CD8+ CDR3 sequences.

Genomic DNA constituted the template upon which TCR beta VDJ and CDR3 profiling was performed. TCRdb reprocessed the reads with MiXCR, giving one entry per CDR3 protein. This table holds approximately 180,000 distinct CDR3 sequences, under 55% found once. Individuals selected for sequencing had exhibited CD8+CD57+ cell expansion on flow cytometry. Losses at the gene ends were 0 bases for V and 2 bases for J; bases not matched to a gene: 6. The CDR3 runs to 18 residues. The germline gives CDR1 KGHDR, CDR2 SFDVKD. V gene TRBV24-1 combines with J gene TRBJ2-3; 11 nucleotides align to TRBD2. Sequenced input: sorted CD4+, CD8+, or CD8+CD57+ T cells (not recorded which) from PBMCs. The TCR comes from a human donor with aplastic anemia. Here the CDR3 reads CATSDLGLAGGDTDTQYF. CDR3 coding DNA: TGTGCCACCAGTGATTTGGGGCTAGCGGGAGGAGACACAGATACGCAGTATTTT.